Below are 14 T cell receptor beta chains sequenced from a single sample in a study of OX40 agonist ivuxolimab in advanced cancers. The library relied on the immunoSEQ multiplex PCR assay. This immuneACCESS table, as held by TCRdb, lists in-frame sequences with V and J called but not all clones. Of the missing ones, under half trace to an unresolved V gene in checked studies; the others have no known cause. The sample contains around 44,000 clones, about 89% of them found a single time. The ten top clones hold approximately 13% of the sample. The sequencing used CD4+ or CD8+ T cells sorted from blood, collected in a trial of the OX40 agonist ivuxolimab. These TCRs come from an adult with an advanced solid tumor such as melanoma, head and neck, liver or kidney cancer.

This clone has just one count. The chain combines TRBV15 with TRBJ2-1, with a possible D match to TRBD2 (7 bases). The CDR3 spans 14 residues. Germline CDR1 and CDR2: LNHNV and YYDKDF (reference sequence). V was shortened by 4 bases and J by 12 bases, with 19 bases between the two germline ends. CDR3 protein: CATSTSGGGLGQFF. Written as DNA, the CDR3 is TGTGCCACCAGCACTAGTGGGGGGGGCCTTGGGCAGTTCTTC.

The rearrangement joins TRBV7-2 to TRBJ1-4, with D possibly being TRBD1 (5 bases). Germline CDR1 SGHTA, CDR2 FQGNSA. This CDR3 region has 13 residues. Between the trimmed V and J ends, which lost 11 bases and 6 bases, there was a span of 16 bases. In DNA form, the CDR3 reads TGTGCCTGGCCCTCCGGGGGGTATGAAAAACTGTTTTTT. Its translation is CAWPSGGYEKLFF.

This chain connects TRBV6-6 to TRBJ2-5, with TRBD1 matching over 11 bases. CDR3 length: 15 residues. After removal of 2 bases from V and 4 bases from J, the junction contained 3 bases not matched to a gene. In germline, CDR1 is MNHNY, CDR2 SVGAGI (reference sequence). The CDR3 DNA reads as TGTGCCAGCAGTTACGCGGGGACAGGGGGAGAGACCCAGTACTTC. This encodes CASSYAGTGGETQYF.

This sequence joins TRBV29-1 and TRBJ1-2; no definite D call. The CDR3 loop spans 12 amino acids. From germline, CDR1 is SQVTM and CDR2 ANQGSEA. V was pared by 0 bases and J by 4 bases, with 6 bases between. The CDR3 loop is CSVEEGFYGYTF. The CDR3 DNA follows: TGCAGCGTTGAAGAAGGTTTCTATGGCTACACCTTC.

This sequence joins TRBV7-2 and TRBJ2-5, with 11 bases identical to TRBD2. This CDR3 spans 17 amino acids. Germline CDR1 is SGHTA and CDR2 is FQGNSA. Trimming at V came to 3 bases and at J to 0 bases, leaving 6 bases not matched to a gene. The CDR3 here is CASSFSPSGGYQETQYF. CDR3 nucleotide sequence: TGTGCCAGCAGCTTCTCGCCTAGCGGGGGGTACCAAGAGACCCAGTACTTC.

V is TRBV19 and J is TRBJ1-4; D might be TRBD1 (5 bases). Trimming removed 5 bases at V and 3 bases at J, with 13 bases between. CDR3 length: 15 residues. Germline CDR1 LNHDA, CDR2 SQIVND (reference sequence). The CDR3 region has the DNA TGTGCCAGTAGTCCTGGGGGTTTGGCTAATGAAAAACTGTTTTTT. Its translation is CASSPGGLANEKLFF. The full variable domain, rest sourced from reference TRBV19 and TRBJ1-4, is DGGITQSPKYLFRKEGQNVTLSCEQNLNHDAMYWYRQDPGQGLRLIYYSQIVNDFQKGDIAEGYSVSREKKESFPLTVTSAQKNPTAFYLCASSPGGLANEKLFFGSGTQLSVL.

In nucleotides, the CDR3 is TGTGCCAGCAGTTCACGGATTATCTCCTACGAGCAGTACTTC. Amino acids: CASSSRIISYEQYF. This sequence joins TRBV6-5 and TRBJ2-7; D is uncertain. Trimming left V 4 bases short and J 0 bases short, with 10 bases between. This CDR3 comprises 14 residues. Per germline, CDR1 MNHEY and CDR2 SVGAGI.

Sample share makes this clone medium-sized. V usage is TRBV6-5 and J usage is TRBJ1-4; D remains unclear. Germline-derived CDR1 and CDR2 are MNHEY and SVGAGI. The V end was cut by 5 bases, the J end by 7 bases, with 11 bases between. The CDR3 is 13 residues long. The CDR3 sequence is CASSPPDGEKLFF. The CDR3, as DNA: TGTGCCAGCAGTCCCCCTGACGGTGAAAAACTGTTTTTT.

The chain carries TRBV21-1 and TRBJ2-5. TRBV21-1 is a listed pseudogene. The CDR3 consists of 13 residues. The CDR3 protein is CASSASTWETQYF. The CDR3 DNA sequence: TGTGCCAGCAGCGCATCGACCTGGGAGACCCAGTACTTC.

The DNA of the CDR3 is TGTGCCAGCAGTTCCCAGGGGGCGGCTCAGCCCCAGCATTTT. It yields the protein CASSSQGAAQPQHF. The chain combines TRBV27 with TRBJ1-5; 8 nucleotides agree with TRBD1. The ends lost 4 bases at V and 6 bases at J; junction bases unmatched: 5. In germline, CDR1 is MNHEY, CDR2 SMNVEV (reference sequence). The CDR3 totals 14 residues.

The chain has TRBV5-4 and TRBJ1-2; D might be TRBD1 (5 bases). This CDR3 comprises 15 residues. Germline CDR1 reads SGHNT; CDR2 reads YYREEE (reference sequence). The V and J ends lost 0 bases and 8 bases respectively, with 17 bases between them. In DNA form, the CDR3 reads TGTGCCAGCAGCTTGGGAGCGACAGACTGGAAGGGCTACACCTTC. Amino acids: CASSLGATDWKGYTF.

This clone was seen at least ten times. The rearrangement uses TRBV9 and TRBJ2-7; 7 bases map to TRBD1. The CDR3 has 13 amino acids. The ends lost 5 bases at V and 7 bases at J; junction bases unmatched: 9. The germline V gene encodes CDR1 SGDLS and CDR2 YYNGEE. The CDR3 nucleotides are TGTGCCAGCAGTCTGGGACAGTCTGGAGAGCAGTACTTC. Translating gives CASSLGQSGEQYF.

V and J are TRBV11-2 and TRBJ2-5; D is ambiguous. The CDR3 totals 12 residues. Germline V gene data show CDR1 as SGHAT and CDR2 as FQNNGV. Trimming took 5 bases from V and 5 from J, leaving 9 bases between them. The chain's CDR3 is CASSPGQETQYF. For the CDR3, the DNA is TGTGCCAGCAGCCCCGGGCAGGAGACCCAGTACTTC.

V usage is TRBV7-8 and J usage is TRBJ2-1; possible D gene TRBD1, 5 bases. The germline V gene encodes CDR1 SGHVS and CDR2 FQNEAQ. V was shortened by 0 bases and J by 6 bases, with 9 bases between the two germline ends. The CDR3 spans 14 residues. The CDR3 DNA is TGTGCCAGCAGCTTAGCGCCAGGGATCAATGAGCAGTTCTTC. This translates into CASSLAPGINEQFF.